The 29 T cell receptor beta chains in this list originate from one sample, sequenced in a study of patients and donors after allogeneic stem cell transplantation. A single record per CDR3 protein comes from TCRdb applying MiXCR to the RT-PCR reads. In the table there are about 960,000 distinct CDR3 sequences, under 20% of which are singletons. The sequenced sample consisted of blood, either unsorted or a sorted T cell fraction (not recorded which). The receptors come from a human donor who was either an allogeneic HSCT recipient or a stem cell or donor lymphocyte infusion donor (not recorded which). It is not recorded whose cells these are; they may come from a transplant donor.

The genes are TRBV4-2 and TRBJ2-1; 12 bases match TRBD2. This CDR3 is 15 amino acids long. Germline lookup yields CDR1 LGHNA and CDR2 YNFKEQ. The V segment lost 0 bases and the J segment 12 bases; nucleotides outside the gene matches: 6. CDR3 amino acids: CASSQDLTSGSGQFF. CDR3 sequence (DNA): TGTGCCAGCAGCCAAGATCTGACTAGCGGGAGCGGGCAGTTCTTC.

This clonotype was picked up a small number of times. The chain combines TRBV5-1 with TRBJ2-1; a weak D match, TRBD1 (5 bases). Germline V lookup: CDR1 SGHRS, CDR2 YFSETQ. CDR3 size: 12 residues. V shed 3 bases and J shed 10 bases, with 11 bases lying between them. The DNA for the CDR3 is TGCGCCAGCAGCTCCTGGGGCTTGGAGCAGTTCTTC. Its translation: CASSSWGLEQFF.

In its sample, this clonotype was seen many times. The J gene is TRBJ2-2, the V gene TRBV5-1; 8 nucleotides align to TRBD2. After removal of 2 bases from V and 4 bases from J, the junction contained 10 bases not matched to a gene. CDR3 length: 17 amino acids. Germline CDR1 is SGHRS and CDR2 is YFSETQ. CDR3 loop: CASSFSLAGVGTGELFF. CDR3 nucleotide sequence: TGCGCCAGCAGCTTTTCTCTAGCGGGCGTCGGCACCGGGGAGCTGTTTTTT. Using reference TRBV5-1 and TRBJ2-2 for the parts outside the CDR3, the full variable domain is KAGVTQTPRYLIKTRGQQVTLSCSPISGHRSVSWYQQTPGQGLQFLFEYFSETQRNKGNFPGRFSGRQFSNSRSEMNVSTLELGDSALYLCASSFSLAGVGTGELFFGEGSRLTVL.

The V gene is TRBV3-1, the J gene TRBJ2-7; 7 bases line up with TRBD1. Per germline, CDR1 LGHDT and CDR2 YNNKEL (reference sequence). The CDR3 is 15 residues long. Trimming at V came to 3 bases and at J to 4 bases, leaving 9 bases not matched to a gene. The CDR3 nucleotides read TGTGCCAGCAGCCATCCCCGACAGGGTCGGTACGAGCAGTACTTC. It is translated as CASSHPRQGRYEQYF.

The sample holds a few counts of this clonotype. The rearrangement uses TRBV29-1 and TRBJ1-1; 7 bases align to TRBD1. Germline loops: CDR1 SQVTM, CDR2 ANQGSEA. The V and J ends lost 0 bases and 5 bases, in that order; junction bases with no gene match: 6. The CDR3 length is 14 residues. CDR3 coding DNA: TGCAGCGTTGAAGAAGGACAGGCAAAGACTGAAGCTTTCTTT. This sequence encodes CSVEEGQAKTEAFF.

This chain uses TRBV7-9 with TRBJ2-1; D is unclear. Trimming removed 4 bases from V and 4 bases from J, with 5 bases in between. The CDR3 sequence is 12 residues long. Germline V gives CDR1 SEHNR, CDR2 FQNEAQ (reference sequence). CDR3 DNA: TGTGCCAGCAGCTCACATTACAATGAGCAGTTCTTC. Its protein product is CASSSHYNEQFF.

Regarding this clonotype: In this CDR3 the conserved last residue, phenylalanine or tryptophan, is missing, so a read error is likely. The V call is TRBV4-3, the J call TRBJ1-1; the D gene is possibly TRBD1 (5 bases). CDR1 is LGHNA and CDR2 is YSLEER in the germline V gene. The CDR3 extends over 15 amino acids. V dropped 5 bases and J dropped 4 bases, with 17 bases sitting between them. CDR3 in DNA: TGCGCCAGCAGCGAGGGAACGGGGGTCCTCACTGAAGCTTTCATT. It encodes CASSEGTGVLTEAFI.

The V and J genes are TRBV7-6 and TRBJ2-5; 7 nucleotides match TRBD1. The CDR3 runs to 16 residues. In germline, CDR1 is SGHVS, CDR2 FNYEAQ. V lost 0 bases and J lost 4; bases outside the gene matches: 8. CDR3 sequence (DNA): TGTGCCAGCAGCTTAGCGCGGTCAGGGGGTGGAGAGACCCAGTACTTC. Its protein product is CASSLARSGGGETQYF.

This clonotype turned up a few times. The chain couples TRBV4-3 to TRBJ1-2; D may be TRBD1 (6 bases). The CDR3 is made up of 17 amino acids. From germline, CDR1 is LGHNA and CDR2 YSLEER. Trimming pared 7 bases from V and 4 bases from J, leaving 25 bases between. The CDR3 nucleotides are TGCGCCAGCACCCCGAGGGAGGGGGAAAGTAGGTTCTATGGCTACACCTTC. It codes for CASTPREGESRFYGYTF.

This clonotype has more than one count but fewer than ten. The chain carries TRBV7-9 and TRBJ2-3, with 9 bases fitting TRBD1. CDR1 and CDR2 from the germline V gene are SEHNR and FQNEAQ (reference sequence). The CDR3 has 15 amino acids. Germline trimming cut 5 bases from V and 3 bases from J; bases unmatched to any gene: 6. As DNA, the CDR3 is TGTGCCAGCAGCAACACAGGGGGCAGGACAGATACGCAGTATTTT. Protein product: CASSNTGGRTDTQYF.

This rearrangement joins TRBV5-1 to TRBJ2-7; 8 positions match TRBD1. This CDR3 has 15 amino acids. Germline trimming cut 4 bases from V and 6 bases from J; bases unmatched to any gene: 12. The germline V gene has CDR1 SGHRS and CDR2 YFSETQ. The CDR3 DNA reads as TGCGCCAGCAGCGACACGACAGGGGTGGCTTCCGAGCAGTACTTC. Its protein product is CASSDTTGVASEQYF.

This clonotype has just a few counts. The J gene is TRBJ2-7, the V gene TRBV5-1, with a tentative D call TRBD2 (6 bases). The V gene lost 5 bases and the J gene lost 5 bases, with 14 bases spanning the gap. CDR1 and CDR2 from the germline V gene are SGHRS and YFSETQ. The CDR3 sequence is 13 residues long. As DNA, the CDR3 is TGCGCCAGCAGGAGGGGAGGTCAACACGAGCAGTACTTC. This sequence encodes CASRRGGQHEQYF. Full variable domain (remainder filled in from reference TRBV5-1 and TRBJ2-7): KAGVTQTPRYLIKTRGQQVTLSCSPISGHRSVSWYQQTPGQGLQFLFEYFSETQRNKGNFPGRFSGRQFSNSRSEMNVSTLELGDSALYLCASRRGGQHEQYFGPGTRLTVT.

In its sample, this clonotype was seen a few times. The gene calls are TRBV24-1 and TRBJ1-2; 7 bases are a match to TRBD1. The ends lost 3 bases at V and 4 bases at J; junction bases unmatched: 7. From germline, CDR1 is KGHDR and CDR2 SFDVKD. This CDR3 region has 15 residues. The CDR3 DNA sequence: TGTGCCACCAGTGATGCCCGGGGACAGACCTATGGCTACACCTTC. Translated: CATSDARGQTYGYTF.

In its sample, this clonotype was seen a few times. The chain is built from TRBV12-3 or TRBV12-4 and TRBJ2-5, with 16 bases matching TRBD2. The junction had 5 bases not matched to a gene; V was cut back by 6 bases and J by 7 bases. This CDR3 is built from 15 residues. The CDR3, as DNA: TGTGCCAGCAGGGGACTAGCGGGAGGGGGTGTGACCCAGTACTTC. Encoded protein: CASRGLAGGGVTQYF.

This clonotype was seen a few times. The rearrangement uses TRBV12-3 or TRBV12-4 and TRBJ1-2; 7 nucleotides align to TRBD1. The CDR3 length is 15 residues. V shed 4 bases, J shed 5 bases, and the junction held 10 bases outside the gene matches. CDR3 region: CASSSYLTGIYGYTF. CDR3 coding DNA: TGTGCCAGCAGTTCTTACTTGACAGGGATTTATGGCTACACCTTC.

In its sample, this clonotype was seen a few times. The chain has TRBV19 and TRBJ1-1; D ambiguous. Trimming stripped 0 bases from V and 1 base from J, with 6 bases between. Germline V gives CDR1 LNHDA, CDR2 SQIVND (reference sequence). The CDR3 runs 14 residues. CDR3 region: CASSIDTENTEAFF. The CDR3 bases are TGTGCCAGTAGTATAGACACCGAGAACACTGAAGCTTTCTTT.

This chain joins TRBV29-1 and TRBJ1-4; D not certain. The germline gives CDR1 SQVTM, CDR2 ANQGSEA. CDR3 length equals 11 residues. The V end lost 7 bases, the J end lost 14 bases, and 17 bases lay between the germline ends. Here the CDR3 DNA reads TGCAGCGGTAGGACCCCTAAGCGGCTGTTTTTT. Translating it yields CSGRTPKRLFF.

This clonotype was detected only once. The chain carries TRBV11-1 and TRBJ1-2; D is possibly TRBD1 (6 bases). This CDR3 spans 16 amino acids. Between the trimmed V and J ends, which lost 2 bases and 1 base, there was a span of 14 bases. Looked up from germline, CDR1 is SGHAT and CDR2 is FQDESV (reference sequence). The DNA for the CDR3 is TGTGCCAGCAGCTTACGACCGGGACATCTTAACTATGGCTACACCTTC. It codes for CASSLRPGHLNYGYTF.

In this sample, this clonotype turned up a few times. The J gene is TRBJ2-3, the V gene TRBV24-1; TRBD2 matches 9 bases. V lost 3 bases, J lost 2 bases, and 8 bases stayed unmatched. The CDR3 loop spans 17 amino acids. The germline V gene encodes CDR1 KGHDR and CDR2 SFDVKD. As DNA, the CDR3 is TGTGCCACCAGTGATCCGAAAGCGGGGGGTACCACAGATACGCAGTATTTT. It is translated as CATSDPKAGGTTDTQYF.

This clonotype was seen at least ten times. The CDR3 sequence is CASSGSQKNIQYF. CDR3 DNA: TGTGCCAGCAGCGGAAGTCAAAAAAACATTCAGTACTTC. The gene calls are TRBV12-3 or TRBV12-4 and TRBJ2-4; D not certain. The CDR3 spans 13 residues. The germline V and J ends were trimmed by 6 bases and 4 bases, with 10 bases remaining between them.

This clonotype was seen repeatedly, ten times or more. CDR3 sequence (DNA): TGCAGCGTGGGGACAGGGGAAAGCGAGCAGTACTTC. This codes for CSVGTGESEQYF. The chain couples TRBV29-1 to TRBJ2-7; 10 bases line up with TRBD1. V lost 6 bases and J lost 6; bases outside the gene matches: 5. The CDR3 has 12 amino acids. Germline V gene data show CDR1 as SQVTM and CDR2 as ANQGSEA.

This sequence joins TRBV10-3 and TRBJ1-1; D is uncertain. This CDR3 comprises 13 residues. V was pared by 8 bases and J by 2 bases, with 12 bases between. Germline CDR1 ENHRY, CDR2 SYGVKD. Here the CDR3 reads CAIRWESNTEAFF. DNA for the CDR3: TGTGCCATCCGTTGGGAGAGTAACACTGAAGCTTTCTTT.

The chain is built from TRBV24-1 and TRBJ1-1; no firm D call. Germline V gene data show CDR1 as KGHDR and CDR2 as SFDVKD. The CDR3 has 13 residues. Trimming cost V 3 bases and J 5 bases, with 9 bases left between them. CDR3 DNA sequence: TGTGCCACCAGTGATCCCATGGAAACTGAAGCTTTCTTT. This codes for CATSDPMETEAFF.

The rearrangement links TRBV7-2 to TRBJ1-1; no firm D call. The CDR3 totals 15 residues. Trimming cost V 1 base and J 0 bases, with 9 bases left between them. CDR1 is SGHTA, CDR2 FQGNSA, per germline. The CDR3 nucleotides read TGTGCCAGCAGCTTAGTTAACACCTTGAACACTGAAGCTTTCTTT. Protein: CASSLVNTLNTEAFF.

This clonotype was picked up a small number of times. J is TRBJ2-2 and V is TRBV7-3; the match to TRBD1 covers 7 bases. This CDR3 is built from 15 residues. With 4 bases clipped from V and 3 bases from J, the junction kept 5 bases outside the gene matches. Germline lookup yields CDR1 SGHTA and CDR2 FQGTGA. This CDR3 is CASSYGQAHTGELFF. CDR3 nucleotides: TGTGCCAGCAGCTACGGACAGGCGCACACCGGGGAGCTGTTTTTT.

In this sample, this clonotype turned up many times. The junction departs from germline at one end; a sequencing error may be responsible. This rearrangement joins TRBV27 to TRBJ2-1; D might be TRBD1 or TRBD2, each matching 6 bases. The CDR3 spans 11 residues. Germline V gene sequence: CDR1 MNHEY, CDR2 SMNVEV (reference sequence). The CDR3 sequence: CASSLGGPVLF. The CDR3 bases are TGTGCCAGCAGTTTAGGGGGGCCGGTCCTCTTC.

This clonotype was detected a few times. The chain links TRBV5-1 to TRBJ1-4; D unclear. The germline V and J ends were trimmed by 4 bases and 7 bases, with 17 bases remaining between them. The CDR3 is made up of 15 amino acids. Germline CDR1 and CDR2: SGHRS and YFSETQ. The DNA of the CDR3 is TGCGCCAGCAGCCTGAACCCGGAAAGTGGTGAAAAACTGTTTTTT. Protein sequence: CASSLNPESGEKLFF.

The chain employs TRBV11-3 and TRBJ2-7, with 7 bases that match TRBD1. J gave up 5 bases and V 5 bases, and 6 bases lay outside the gene matches. CDR3 length equals 13 residues. Germline V gene data show CDR1 as SGHNT and CDR2 as YENEEA. The CDR3, as DNA: TGTGCCAGCAGCACACTGCAGGGGGACGAGCAGTACTTC. This translates into CASSTLQGDEQYF.

This clonotype appeared many times. CDR3 amino acids: CASSLGDRTDTQYF. In nucleotides, the CDR3 is TGTGCCAGCAGTTTAGGGGACCGCACAGATACGCAGTATTTT. J is TRBJ2-3 and V is TRBV12-3 or TRBV12-4; TRBD1 or TRBD2 may be the D gene (5 bases each). The ends were cut back, 1 base at V and 1 base at J, with 6 bases in the middle. This CDR3 has 14 amino acids.